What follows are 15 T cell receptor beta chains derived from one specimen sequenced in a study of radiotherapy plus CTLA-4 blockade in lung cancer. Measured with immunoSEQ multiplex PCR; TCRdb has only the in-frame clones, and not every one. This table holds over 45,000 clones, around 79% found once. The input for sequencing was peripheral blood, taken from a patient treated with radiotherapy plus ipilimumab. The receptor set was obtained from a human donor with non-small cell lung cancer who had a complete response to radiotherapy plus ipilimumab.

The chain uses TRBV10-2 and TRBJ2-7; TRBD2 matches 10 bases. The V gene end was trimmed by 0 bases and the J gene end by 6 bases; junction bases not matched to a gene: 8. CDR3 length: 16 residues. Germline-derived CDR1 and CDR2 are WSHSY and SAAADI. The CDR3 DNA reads TGCGCCAGCAGTGAGTCGAGAAGCGGGGGGGCCGGCGAGCAGTACTTC. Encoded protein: CASSESRSGGAGEQYF.

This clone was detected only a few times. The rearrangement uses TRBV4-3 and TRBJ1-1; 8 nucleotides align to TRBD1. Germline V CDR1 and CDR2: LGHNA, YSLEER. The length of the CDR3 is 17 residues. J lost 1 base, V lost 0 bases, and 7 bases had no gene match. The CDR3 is CASSQEGQAVKNTEAFF. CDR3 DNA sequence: TGCGCCAGCAGCCAAGAGGGACAGGCGGTAAAGAACACTGAAGCTTTCTTT.

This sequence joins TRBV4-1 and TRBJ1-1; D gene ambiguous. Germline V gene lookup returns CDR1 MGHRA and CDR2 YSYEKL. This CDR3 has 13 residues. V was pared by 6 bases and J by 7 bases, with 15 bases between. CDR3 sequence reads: CASRARAGREAFF. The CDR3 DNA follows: TGCGCCAGCAGGGCCCGTGCGGGCCGTGAAGCTTTCTTT.

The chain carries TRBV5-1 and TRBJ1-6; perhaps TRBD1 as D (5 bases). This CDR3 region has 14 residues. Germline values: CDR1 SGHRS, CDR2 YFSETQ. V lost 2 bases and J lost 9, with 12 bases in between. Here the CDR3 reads CASSLGVGSSPLHF. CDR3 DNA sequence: TGCGCCAGCAGCTTAGGGGTCGGGAGTTCACCCCTCCACTTT.

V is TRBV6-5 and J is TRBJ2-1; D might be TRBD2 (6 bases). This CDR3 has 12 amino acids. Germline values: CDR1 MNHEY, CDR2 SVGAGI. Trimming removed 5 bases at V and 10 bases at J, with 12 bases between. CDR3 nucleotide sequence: TGTGCCAGCAGTGCCGGACTACGGGAGCAGTTCTTC. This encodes CASSAGLREQFF.

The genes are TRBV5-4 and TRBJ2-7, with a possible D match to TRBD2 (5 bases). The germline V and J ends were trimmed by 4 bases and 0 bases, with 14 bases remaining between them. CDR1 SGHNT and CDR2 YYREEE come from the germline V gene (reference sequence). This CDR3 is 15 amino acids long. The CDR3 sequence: CASSRWTSGSYEQYF. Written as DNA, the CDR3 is TGTGCCAGCAGCCGGTGGACTTCCGGCTCCTACGAGCAGTACTTC.

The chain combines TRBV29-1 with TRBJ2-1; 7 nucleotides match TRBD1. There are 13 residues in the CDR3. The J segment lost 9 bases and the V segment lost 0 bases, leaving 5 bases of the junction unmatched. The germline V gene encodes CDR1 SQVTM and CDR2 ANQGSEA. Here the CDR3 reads CSVEELTGSEQFF. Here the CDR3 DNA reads TGCAGCGTTGAAGAATTGACAGGGAGTGAGCAGTTCTTC.

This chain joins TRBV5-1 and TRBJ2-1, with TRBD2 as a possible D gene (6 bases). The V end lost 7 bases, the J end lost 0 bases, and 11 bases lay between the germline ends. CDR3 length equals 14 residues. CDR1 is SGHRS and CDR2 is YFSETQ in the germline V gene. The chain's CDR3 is CASRGTSSYNEQFF. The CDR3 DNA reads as TGCGCCAGCCGCGGGACGAGCTCCTACAATGAGCAGTTCTTC.

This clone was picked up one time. CDR3 region: CAWSAGPNTEAFF. The DNA for the CDR3 is TGTGCCTGGAGTGCAGGGCCTAACACTGAAGCTTTCTTT. This chain uses TRBV30 with TRBJ1-1; D may be TRBD1 (5 bases). Germline loops: CDR1 GTSNPN, CDR2 SVGIG (reference sequence). The CDR3 extends over 13 amino acids. Trimming removed 1 base from V and 2 bases from J, with 8 bases in between. Full variable domain (rest looked up from reference TRBV30 and TRBJ1-1): SQTIHQWPATLVQPVGSPLSLECTVEGTSNPNLYWYRQAAGRGLQLLFYSVGIGQISSEVPQNLSASRPQDRQFILSSKKLLLSDSGFYLCAWSAGPNTEAFFGQGTRLTVV.

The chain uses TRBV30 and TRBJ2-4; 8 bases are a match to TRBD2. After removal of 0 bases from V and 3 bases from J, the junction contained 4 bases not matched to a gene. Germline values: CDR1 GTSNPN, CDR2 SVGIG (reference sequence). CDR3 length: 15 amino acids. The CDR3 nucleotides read TGTGCCTGGAGTGTAAAAGCGGGGGTCAAAAACATTCAGTACTTC. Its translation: CAWSVKAGVKNIQYF.

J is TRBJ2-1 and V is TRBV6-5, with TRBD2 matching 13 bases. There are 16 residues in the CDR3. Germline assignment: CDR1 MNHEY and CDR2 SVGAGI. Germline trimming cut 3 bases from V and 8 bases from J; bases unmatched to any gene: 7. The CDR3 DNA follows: TGTGCCAGCAGTTATCCCCGACTAGCGGGAGGCCATGAGCAGTTCTTC. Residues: CASSYPRLAGGHEQFF.

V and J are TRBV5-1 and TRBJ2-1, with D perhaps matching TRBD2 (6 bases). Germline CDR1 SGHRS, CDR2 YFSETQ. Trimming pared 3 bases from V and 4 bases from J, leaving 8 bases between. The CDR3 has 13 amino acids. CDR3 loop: CASSWRGYNEQFF. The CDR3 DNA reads TGCGCCAGCAGCTGGAGGGGTTACAATGAGCAGTTCTTC.

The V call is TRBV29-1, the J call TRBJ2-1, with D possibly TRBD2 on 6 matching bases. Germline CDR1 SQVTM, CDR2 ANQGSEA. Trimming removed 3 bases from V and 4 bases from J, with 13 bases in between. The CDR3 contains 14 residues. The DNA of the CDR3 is TGCAGCGTTGATTGGCGGAGGGAGTACAATGAGCAGTTCTTC. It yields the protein CSVDWRREYNEQFF.

DNA for the CDR3: TGTGCCAGCAGCCCGACTAGTCAGGCAGATACGCAGTATTTT. Amino acid sequence: CASSPTSQADTQYF. The rearrangement joins TRBV5-6 to TRBJ2-3, with D tentatively TRBD2 (6 bases). Deletions cut 4 bases from V and 4 bases from J, with 13 bases between. From germline, CDR1 is SGHDT and CDR2 YYEEEE. This CDR3 region has 14 residues.

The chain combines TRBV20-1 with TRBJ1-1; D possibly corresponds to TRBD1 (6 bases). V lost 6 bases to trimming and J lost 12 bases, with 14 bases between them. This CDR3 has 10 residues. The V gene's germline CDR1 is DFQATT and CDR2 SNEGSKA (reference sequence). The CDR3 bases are TGCAGTGCAGCAAGGACAGTTTCTTTCTTT. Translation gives CSAARTVSFF.